This T cell receptor (beta chain) was recorded in a study of blood T cell repertoires in COVID-19 (dated by TCRdb to about 2020). Regarding the complete study: Collaborator samples came from the United States, Italy and Spain and covered acute and convalescent phases of COVID-19. The prospective study material was composed of cDNA or gDNA derived from T cells, B-cell-depleted T cells, or PBMCs. Deeply sampled blood TCRbeta repertoires from subjects exposed to, actively infected with, or recovered from COVID-19 were included in the dataset. A freely available public database, intended as a resource for researchers studying the immune response to SARS-CoV-2, is where the repertoires were released. The samples were drawn from the first 160 participants of the ongoing ImmuneRACE study and from some 1,300 subjects provided by 6 global collaborators. A de-identified subject ID, COVID-19 status, age in years and sex were almost always included in the sample metadata. Where available, HLA class I and class II types were obtained from metadata supplied by the sample provider rather than from assay-based typing. General findings and caveats noted by the study authors: How much clinical and demographic metadata was included differed by source and by participant, and the metadata was provided uncurated.

Comments on this clone: What antigen it recognizes has not been identified. No qualities accompany the bases; no much larger clone lies one base away.

Collaborating institutions collected whole blood in K2EDTA tubes following their own protocols. For TCRbeta analysis, collaborators shipped samples in one of three forms: frozen whole blood, isolated PBMCs, or DNA extracted from either of those sample types. From the cysteine through the phenylalanine, the CDR3 covers 16 amino acids. The only DNA kept is the CDR3, 48 bases in frame from the first base. Taken from the germline V gene (reference sequence), the CDR1 and CDR2 loops are SGHNT and YYREEE. Trimming accounts for 0 bases at V and 6 bases at J, while the number of junction bases matched to no gene is 9. TCRbeta CDR3 regions were amplified from genomic DNA by means of the immunoSEQ Assay, a bias-controlled multiplex PCR. Concerning the study's data processing: The number of nucleated cells in each sample was estimated by amplification of reference gene primers within the assay. To quantify the absolute abundance of each unique TCRbeta CDR3 rearrangement, sequence reads were collapsed and filtered. For each sample, productive Simpson clonality was calculated as the square root of Simpson's diversity index across productive rearrangements. What TCRdb holds here is the immuneACCESS table cut down to in-frame rearrangements. Part of the clones is not present; checked against another copy, under half of the missing clones reflect an unresolved V gene, and the others are unexplained. V and J calls and clone size are as listed in that table; D and trimming were resolved from the DNA. This sample has about 250,000 clones in its table, and roughly 80% of those were observed once. Around 4.7% of the sample goes to the ten largest clones.

The chain uses TRBV5-4 and TRBJ2-1; 7 nucleotides in the junction match TRBD2. Material: peripheral blood. This TCR derives from a woman between 70 and 85 years old with acute or convalescent COVID-19. The CDR3 is CASSLALGGALNEQFF. The DNA is TGTGCCAGCAGCTTGGCGCTGGGAGGGGCCCTCAATGAGCAGTTCTTC.